The 8 T cell receptor beta chains below all came from one sample that was sequenced in a study of T-cell memory formation after mild COVID-19. TCRdb called the 5' RACE reads again in MiXCR, with one record for every CDR3 protein. The sample lists roughly 600,000 distinct CDR3 sequences, more than 15% occurring once. Source material: PBMCs or a T cell subset sorted from them (not recorded which). All receptors come from an adult woman who had mild COVID-19 (a few samples of this study predate the infection). Cell type and time point are not known.

In its sample, this clonotype was seen a few times. The chain joins TRBV7-9 to TRBJ2-1; the match to TRBD2 covers 9 bases. The germline gives CDR1 SEHNR, CDR2 FQNEAQ (reference sequence). Trimming took 0 bases from V and 8 from J; bases not matched to a gene: 5. The CDR3 spans 15 residues. The CDR3 region is CASSLAGLALDEQFF. The CDR3, as DNA: TGTGCCAGCAGCTTAGCCGGACTAGCGTTGGATGAGCAGTTCTTC.

The CDR3 bases are TGTGCCAGCAGTTACTGGCTAGCGGGAGGGCCGACTAACACCGGGGAGCTGTTTTTT. Amino acid sequence: CASSYWLAGGPTNTGELFF. V gene TRBV6-5 combines with J gene TRBJ2-2, with 12 bases lining up with TRBD2. CDR1 and CDR2 (germline): MNHEY, SVGAGI. The CDR3 spans 19 residues. V shed 1 base and J 2 bases; nucleotides not matched to a gene: 8.

This clonotype was picked up a small number of times. The chain carries TRBV2 and TRBJ1-1, with D maybe TRBD1 (5 bases). Germline V gene data show CDR1 as SNHLY and CDR2 as FYNNEI. Trimming stripped 4 bases from V and 5 bases from J, with 11 bases between. The CDR3 loop spans 13 amino acids. The CDR3 DNA is TGTGCCAGCAGTGTTGGGGGGATGACTGAAGCTTTCTTT. Translated: CASSVGGMTEAFF.

This clonotype occurred a few times. V and J are TRBV5-1 and TRBJ2-7, with D perhaps assigned TRBD1 or TRBD2 (5 bases each). V was pared by 4 bases and J by 5 bases, with 16 bases between. Germline V gene lookup returns CDR1 SGHRS and CDR2 YFSETQ. The CDR3 consists of 14 residues. The CDR3 DNA sequence: TGCGCCAGCAGCCAGTCGTGGGGGTCTAACGAGCAGTACTTC. It yields the protein CASSQSWGSNEQYF.

The table lists this clonotype with a few counts. In DNA form, the CDR3 reads TGTGCCACCAGCCCAGTGACACTTACAGTGTACCAAGAGACCCAGTACTTC. Translated: CATSPVTLTVYQETQYF. This rearrangement joins TRBV15 to TRBJ2-5; D ambiguous. Germline V gene lookup returns CDR1 LNHNV and CDR2 YYDKDF (reference sequence). V lost 5 bases and J lost 0, with 19 bases in between. The CDR3 totals 17 residues.

This clonotype was found a few times. The genes are TRBV4-1 and TRBJ2-7; D possibly uses TRBD1 or TRBD2 (5 bases each). Trimming pared 0 bases from V and 4 bases from J, leaving 13 bases between. CDR3 size: 15 residues. CDR1 and CDR2 from the germline V gene are MGHRA and YSYEKL. CDR3 DNA: TGCGCCAGCAGCCAAGATCGAGGGGTACCTTACGAGCAGTACTTC. It yields the protein CASSQDRGVPYEQYF.

This clonotype was detected a few times. The chain joins TRBV7-3 to TRBJ2-1, with D unresolved. The CDR3 runs 13 residues. V was shortened by 1 base and J by 7 bases, with 8 bases between the two germline ends. Germline lookup yields CDR1 SGHTA and CDR2 FQGTGA. CDR3 loop: CASSLSSKNEQFF. CDR3 nucleotide sequence: TGTGCCAGCAGCTTAAGTTCTAAAAATGAGCAGTTCTTC. Complete variable domain (other parts from reference TRBV7-3 and TRBJ2-1): GAGVSQTPSNKVTEKGKYVELRCDPISGHTALYWYRQSLGQGPEFLIYFQGTGAADDSGLPNDRFFAVRPEGSVSTLKIQRTERGDSAVYLCASSLSSKNEQFFGPGTRLTVL.

The V and J genes are TRBV19 and TRBJ2-3; 15 positions match TRBD2. The CDR3 contains 17 residues. Germline CDR1 is LNHDA and CDR2 is SQIVND (reference sequence). The V and J ends lost 6 bases and 3 bases, in that order; junction bases with no gene match: 7. CDR3 region: CASRAGLAGGRTDTQYF. The CDR3 DNA reads as TGTGCCAGTAGGGCCGGACTAGCGGGGGGGAGAACAGATACGCAGTATTTT.